This entry is about one T cell receptor beta chain. The antigen it recognizes is unknown. One base away there is no much larger clone; base qualities are not given. The data were taken from a study of PD-1 blockade in classical Hodgkin lymphoma (dated by TCRdb to 2020 to 2021). Turning to the overall study: The study used CyTOF and TCR beta sequencing to define a peripheral blood immune signature of response to PD-1 blockade in classical Hodgkin lymphoma. Study-wide conclusions, independent of this receptor: The study covered only a single clinical trial cohort, and the causes of the repertoire differences, possibly disease activity or prior therapy, were still not defined. CD4+ but not CD8+ TCR diversity rose significantly by C4D1 (p=0.0027 vs p=0.16), most apparent in complete responders (p=0.02). Baseline TCR diversity was reported to be lower in newly diagnosed patients than in healthy donors and to be lower still in relapsed/refractory patients. Diversity was lower in patients who began nivolumab less than 1 year after ASCT, so these patients were left out of later analyses to avoid confounding by immune reconstitution. Baseline diversity similar to that of newly diagnosed patients was observed in trial patients achieving complete response, whereas significantly lower diversity was observed in partial responders and progressors.

Genomic DNA was extracted with the Qiagen DNeasy kit from unsorted PBMCs and from negatively selected CD4+ and CD8+ fractions. Amplification of TCR beta CDR3 regions was done by immunoSEQ multiplex PCR with primers that anneal to V and J segments. A synthetic immune receptor repertoire was used to minimize amplification bias, and any remaining bias was removed computationally after sequencing. The study's own analysis went as follows. Custom Python scripts were used to quantify repertoire diversity as the Shannon entropy index. Unsorted, CD4+ and CD8+ repertoires were analyzed separately, except for combined analyses in which CD4+ and CD8+ sequences were merged in silico. A clone was considered expanded if an increase in frequency of at least 2-fold after treatment relative to C1D1 was found, and a pseudocount of 0.5 was applied to clones undetected at baseline. Clones with 0 or 1 copy at C1D1 were classified as singleton clones, and clones with 2 or more copies were classified as non-singleton clones. Clones expanded in unsorted samples were labelled as CD4+, CD8+ or unknown by matching protein sequences in sorted samples from the same patient. Diversity changes from C1D1 to C4D1 were tested in paired samples using Wilcoxon tests. TCRdb took over this immuneACCESS table, retaining in-frame rearrangements with V and J assigned. Such tables are incomplete; in checked studies, under half of the missing clones stem from an unresolved V gene, and the remainder is unexplained. V and J calls plus clone size are reproduced from that table; the DNA served to infer D and trimming. This sample gives about 12,000 clones in total; roughly 84% of them show up just once. Approximately 39% of the sample belongs to the ten largest clones.

V loses 1 base, J loses 3 bases, and the germline ends lie 4 bases apart. The CDR3 goes from the cysteine to the phenylalanine over 13 residues. Kept here is only the CDR3 DNA, which spans 39 bases and is read in frame from base 1. Taken from the germline V gene, the CDR1 and CDR2 loops are SGHNT and YENEEA. The sample's time point label, in plain terms: cycle 4 day 1 (C4D1), after less than 7 weeks of nivolumab. All trial patients had relapsed after autologous stem cell transplantation, with cohorts A, B and C differing in prior brentuximab vedotin exposure. A Miltenyi CD8+ T cell isolation kit was used for magnetic negative selection to purify CD8+ T cells from thawed PBMCs. A total of 56 patients with relapsed/refractory classical Hodgkin lymphoma made up the trial cohort, and each patient's best overall response was complete response, partial response or progressive disease. Nivolumab dosing was 3 mg/kg intravenously every 2 weeks, continuing until either disease progression or unacceptable toxicity. Trial patients were treated with single-agent nivolumab in the multi-cohort phase II CheckMate 205 trial. Best overall response was determined by an independent review committee according to the 2007 International Working Group response criteria. Trial PBMCs were collected immediately before nivolumab initiation (C1D1) and during therapy at cycle 2 day 1 and cycle 4 day 1. Peripheral blood was collected in 8 mL Vacutainer Cell Preparation Tubes, from which PBMCs were isolated by centrifugation and then cryopreserved. Purified CD4+ and CD8+ fractions were prepared only for cases where an additional PBMC sample was available. Magnetically labelled cells were depleted on LS columns in a quadroMACS separator, and the flow-through was collected as the purified fraction.

This TCR derives from a human donor with classical Hodgkin lymphoma. The donor label of this sample is uncertain. The sequenced sample was CD8+ T cells from blood, obtained before the fourth cycle of nivolumab. This chain joins TRBV11-3 to TRBJ2-1, with no reliable assignment of the D segment. CDR3 sequence: CASSLASYNEQFF. The DNA is as follows: TGTGCCAGCAGCTTAGCCAGCTACAATGAGCAGTTCTTC.